The 16 T cell receptor beta chains in this list originate from one sample, sequenced in a study of T cell responses to AZD1222 COVID-19 vaccine. The data were produced by immunoSEQ multiplex PCR, yet TCRdb's version contains in-frame clones alone and is incomplete. The sample has tens of thousands of clones, roughly 84% seen once. This material consisted of peripheral blood, taken 28 days after the second AZD1222 dose. These receptors came from an adult who received the AZD1222 COVID-19 vaccine.

The chain employs TRBV6-6 and TRBJ2-4; no clear D gene. Per germline, CDR1 MNHNY and CDR2 SVGAGI (reference sequence). The CDR3 is 13 amino acids. Trimming removed 2 bases at V and 4 bases at J, with 6 bases between. The CDR3 reads CASSYSQKNIQYF. The DNA for the CDR3 is TGTGCCAGCAGTTACAGCCAGAAAAACATTCAGTACTTC.

The chain uses TRBV6-5 and TRBJ1-2; D unresolved. Trimming stripped 0 bases from V and 4 bases from J, with 12 bases between. The CDR3 has 15 residues. Germline-derived CDR1 and CDR2 are MNHEY and SVGAGI. The chain's CDR3 is CASSYSGSGIYGYTF. The CDR3 bases are TGTGCCAGCAGTTACTCGGGATCGGGGATCTATGGCTACACCTTC.

This clone has only a few counts. This rearrangement joins TRBV7-2 to TRBJ1-2; D remains ambiguous. CDR3 length equals 16 residues. Germline-derived CDR1 and CDR2 are SGHTA and FQGNSA. V lost 1 base, J lost 2 bases, and 14 bases lay in between. CDR3 in amino acids: CASSLGGIATNYGYTF. The CDR3 DNA reads as TGTGCCAGCAGCTTAGGAGGTATTGCGACAAACTATGGCTACACCTTC.

By sample fraction, this clone is medium-sized (0.01 to 0.1%). This CDR3 reads CAISASGQGFTGELFF. The CDR3 DNA sequence: TGTGCCATCAGTGCCTCGGGACAGGGCTTCACCGGGGAGCTGTTTTTT. The gene calls are TRBV10-3 and TRBJ2-2, with 9 bases matching TRBD1. The germline V gene encodes CDR1 ENHRY and CDR2 SYGVKD. With V trimmed by 4 bases and J by 4 bases, 7 bases remained unmatched. There are 16 residues in the CDR3.

This rearrangement joins TRBV30 to TRBJ1-5; D unresolved. Germline loops: CDR1 GTSNPN, CDR2 SVGIG (reference sequence). The V gene lost 2 bases and the J gene lost 3 bases, with 5 bases spanning the gap. This CDR3 is built from 12 residues. CDR3 protein: CAWSTVNQPQHF. In DNA form, the CDR3 reads TGTGCCTGGAGTACGGTCAATCAGCCCCAGCATTTT.

The CDR3 nucleotides read TGTGCCAGCAGCCAAGAATCCCGAGGGATGAATGAGCAGTTCTTC. Translating gives CASSQESRGMNEQFF. The chain recombines TRBV3-1 (or the pseudogene TRBV3-2) with TRBJ2-1, with D maybe TRBD2 (5 bases). CDR1 is LGHDT, CDR2 YNNKEL, per germline (reference sequence). The V and J ends lost 0 bases and 7 bases respectively, with 13 bases between them. The CDR3 runs 15 residues.

The rearrangement links TRBV28 to TRBJ2-5; D might be TRBD1 or TRBD2, each matching 5 bases. Germline CDR1 and CDR2: MDHEN and SYDVKM. Trimming pared 6 bases from V and 4 bases from J, leaving 21 bases between. This CDR3 is built from 16 residues. The CDR3 DNA reads as TGTGCCAGCAGCCAATCCGGGGCCGGGAATGGAGAGACCCAGTACTTC. Translated: CASSQSGAGNGETQYF.

The chain has TRBV5-6 and TRBJ2-2; D is unclear. This CDR3 has 15 residues. Trimming stripped 2 bases from V and 3 bases from J, with 11 bases between. CDR1 is SGHDT, CDR2 YYEEEE, per germline. The CDR3 bases are TGTGCCAGCAGCTTATTGGGATACGACACCGGGGAGCTGTTTTTT. This codes for CASSLLGYDTGELFF.

The V and J genes are TRBV29-1 and TRBJ2-1, with D possibly matching TRBD2 (6 bases). Between the trimmed V and J ends, which lost 4 bases and 9 bases, there was a span of 19 bases. The CDR3 sequence is 14 residues long. The germline CDR1 and CDR2 sequences are SQVTM and ANQGSEA. The CDR3 loop is CSVVMRGGRGEQFF. For the CDR3, the DNA is TGCAGCGTTGTGATGAGGGGAGGTCGCGGTGAGCAGTTCTTC.

The chain couples TRBV18 to TRBJ2-1; D may be TRBD1 (6 bases). The V gene lost 3 bases and the J gene lost 8 bases, with 14 bases spanning the gap. This CDR3 comprises 14 residues. Germline V gene data show CDR1 as KGHSH and CDR2 as LQKENI. In DNA, the CDR3 is TGTGCCAGCTCACCCGAACAGGGCATCGATGAGCAGTTCTTC. Translated: CASSPEQGIDEQFF.

The rearrangement joins TRBV19 to TRBJ1-2; tentative D call: TRBD1 (5 bases). Per germline, CDR1 LNHDA and CDR2 SQIVND (reference sequence). The CDR3 has 13 amino acids. V lost 3 bases to trimming and J lost 7 bases, with 12 bases between them. CDR3 DNA sequence: TGTGCCAGTAGTATTGATAGGGGCAGTGGCTACACCTTC. Translated, it gives CASSIDRGSGYTF. The entire variable domain, with the rest obtained from reference TRBV19 and TRBJ1-2, is as follows: DGGITQSPKYLFRKEGQNVTLSCEQNLNHDAMYWYRQDPGQGLRLIYYSQIVNDFQKGDIAEGYSVSREKKESFPLTVTSAQKNPTAFYLCASSIDRGSGYTFGSGTRLTVV.

V usage is TRBV6-5 and J usage is TRBJ1-2; D remains unclear. V gave up 6 bases and J gave up 6 bases, with 14 bases separating them. Looked up from germline, CDR1 is MNHEY and CDR2 is SVGAGI. The CDR3 is 13 residues long. The CDR3 sequence is CASRAASENGYTF. CDR3 bases: TGTGCCAGCAGGGCAGCCTCCGAAAATGGCTACACCTTC.

This clone was observed once. V gene TRBV30 combines with J gene TRBJ2-5; 8 nucleotides agree with TRBD2. Per the germline V gene, CDR1 is GTSNPN and CDR2 is SVGIG (reference sequence). The CDR3 totals 16 residues. With V trimmed by 1 base and J by 4 bases, 11 bases remained unmatched. The CDR3: CAWSARAGATGETQYF. DNA of the CDR3: TGTGCCTGGAGTGCTAGAGCGGGGGCTACGGGAGAGACCCAGTACTTC. The full variable domain, rest sourced from reference TRBV30 and TRBJ2-5, is SQTIHQWPATLVQPVGSPLSLECTVEGTSNPNLYWYRQAAGRGLQLLFYSVGIGQISSEVPQNLSASRPQDRQFILSSKKLLLSDSGFYLCAWSARAGATGETQYFGPGTRLLVL.

A remark on this clone: The junction differs from germline at one of its ends, possibly a read error. V and J are TRBV2 and TRBJ2-7, with 9 bases aligning to TRBD1. The germline CDR1 and CDR2 sequences are SNHLY and FYNNEI. The CDR3 consists of 13 residues. The CDR3 nucleotides are TGTGCCAGCAGTCCCGGGACAGGGAGTTCGGCGAGCTTC. Translated, it gives CASSPGTGSSASF.

The chain carries TRBV15 and TRBJ1-5; no definite D call. CDR1 LNHNV and CDR2 YYDKDF come from the germline V gene (reference sequence). Trimming shortened V by 0 bases and J by 8 bases, and 14 bases separated the two germline ends. The CDR3 has 15 residues. In DNA form, the CDR3 reads TGTGCCACCAGCAGAGATTCGAACAGCCTTGAGCCCCAGCATTTT. Residues: CATSRDSNSLEPQHF.

The CDR3 spells CASTGGGAGETQYF. The CDR3 coding sequence is TGTGCCAGCACCGGAGGGGGCGCGGGGGAGACCCAGTACTTC. J is TRBJ2-5 and V is TRBV2; tentative D call: TRBD1 (7 bases). V was shortened by 7 bases and J by 5 bases, with 17 bases between the two germline ends. The CDR3 is 14 amino acids. CDR1 and CDR2 (germline): SNHLY, FYNNEI.